This TCR beta chain is drawn from a study of blood T cell repertoires in COVID-19. During active infection, Seattle patients enrolled and were then monitored through disease. The germline V gene encodes CDR1 SEHNR and CDR2 FQNEAQ (reference sequence). V was trimmed by 5 bases and J by 3 bases, leaving 13 bases between them. The CDR3 is 14 residues long. Sequenced by immunoSEQ multiplex PCR; TCRdb stores in-frame clones only, minus some. The sample records over 400,000 clones, roughly 89% being singletons. This chain connects TRBV7-9 to TRBJ1-1; D not resolved. The clonotype comes from a woman between 50 and 59 years old with COVID-19, enrolled during active disease. The source material was peripheral blood. CDR3 in amino acids: CASSPWTGDTEAFF. The CDR3 bases are TGTGCCAGCAGCCCCTGGACTGGAGACACTGAAGCTTTCTTT.